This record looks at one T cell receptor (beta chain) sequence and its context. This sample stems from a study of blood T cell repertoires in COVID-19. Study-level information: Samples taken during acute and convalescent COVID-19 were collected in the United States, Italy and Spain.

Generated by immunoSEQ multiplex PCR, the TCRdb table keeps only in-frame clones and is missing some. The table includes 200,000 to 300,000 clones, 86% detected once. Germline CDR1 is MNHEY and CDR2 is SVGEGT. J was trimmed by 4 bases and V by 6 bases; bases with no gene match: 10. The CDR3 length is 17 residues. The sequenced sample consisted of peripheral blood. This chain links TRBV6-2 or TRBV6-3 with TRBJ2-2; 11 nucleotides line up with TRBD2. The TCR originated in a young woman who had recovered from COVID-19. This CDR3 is CASSQLGLAATTGELFF. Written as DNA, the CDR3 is TGTGCCAGCAGCCAACTGGGACTAGCGGCTACCACCGGGGAGCTGTTTTTT.